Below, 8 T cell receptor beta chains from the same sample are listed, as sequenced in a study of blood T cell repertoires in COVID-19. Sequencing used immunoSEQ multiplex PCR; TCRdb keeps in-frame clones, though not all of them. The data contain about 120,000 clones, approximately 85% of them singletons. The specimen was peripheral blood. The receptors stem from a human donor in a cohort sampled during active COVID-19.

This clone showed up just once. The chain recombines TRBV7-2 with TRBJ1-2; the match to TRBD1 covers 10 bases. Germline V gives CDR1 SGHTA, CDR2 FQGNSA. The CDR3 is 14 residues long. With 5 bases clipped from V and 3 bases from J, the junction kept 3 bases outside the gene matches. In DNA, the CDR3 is TGTGCCAGCAGCCCGGACAGGGGGGACTATGGCTACACCTTC. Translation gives CASSPDRGDYGYTF.

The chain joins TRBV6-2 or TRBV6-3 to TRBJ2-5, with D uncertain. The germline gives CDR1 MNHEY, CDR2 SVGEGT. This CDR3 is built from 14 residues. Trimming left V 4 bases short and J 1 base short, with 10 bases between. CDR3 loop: CASSWRGPQETQYF. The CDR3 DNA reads TGTGCCAGCAGTTGGCGAGGTCCCCAAGAGACCCAGTACTTC.

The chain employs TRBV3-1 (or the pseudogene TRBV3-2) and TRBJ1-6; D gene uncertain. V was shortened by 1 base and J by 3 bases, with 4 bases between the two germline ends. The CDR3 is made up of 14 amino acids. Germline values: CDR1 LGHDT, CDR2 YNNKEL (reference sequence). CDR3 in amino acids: CASSQVLYNSPLHF. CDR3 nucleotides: TGTGCCAGCAGCCAAGTTCTCTATAATTCACCCCTCCACTTT.

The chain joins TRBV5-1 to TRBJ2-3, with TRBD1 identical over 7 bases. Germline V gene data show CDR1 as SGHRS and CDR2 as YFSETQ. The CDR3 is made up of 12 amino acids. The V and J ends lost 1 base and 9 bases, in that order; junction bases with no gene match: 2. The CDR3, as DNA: TGCGCCAGCAGCTTGACAGGGGAAACGCAGTATTTT. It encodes CASSLTGETQYF.

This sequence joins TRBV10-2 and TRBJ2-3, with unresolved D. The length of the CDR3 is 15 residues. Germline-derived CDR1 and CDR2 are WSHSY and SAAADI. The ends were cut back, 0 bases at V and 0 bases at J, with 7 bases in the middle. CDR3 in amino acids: CASSESWSSTDTQYF. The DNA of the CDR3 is TGCGCCAGCAGTGAGTCGTGGAGTAGCACAGATACGCAGTATTTT.

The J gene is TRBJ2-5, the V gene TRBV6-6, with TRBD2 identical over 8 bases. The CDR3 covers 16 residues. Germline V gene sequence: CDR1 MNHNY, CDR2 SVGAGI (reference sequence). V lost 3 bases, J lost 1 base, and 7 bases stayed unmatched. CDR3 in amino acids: CASSYDPSGFQETQYF. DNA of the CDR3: TGTGCCAGCAGTTATGACCCTAGCGGGTTCCAAGAGACCCAGTACTTC.

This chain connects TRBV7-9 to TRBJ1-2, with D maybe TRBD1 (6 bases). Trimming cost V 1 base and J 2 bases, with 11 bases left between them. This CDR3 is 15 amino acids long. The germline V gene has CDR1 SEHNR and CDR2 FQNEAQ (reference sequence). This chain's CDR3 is CASSLEAGANYGYTF. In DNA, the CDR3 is TGTGCCAGCAGCTTAGAGGCAGGGGCCAACTATGGCTACACCTTC.

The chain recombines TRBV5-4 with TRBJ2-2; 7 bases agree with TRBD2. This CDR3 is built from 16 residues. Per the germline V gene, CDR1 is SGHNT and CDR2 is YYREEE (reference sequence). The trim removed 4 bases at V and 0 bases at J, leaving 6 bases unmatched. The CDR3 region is CASSLVAGSNTGELFF. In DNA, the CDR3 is TGTGCCAGCAGCCTAGTAGCGGGTTCGAACACCGGGGAGCTGTTTTTT.